One T cell receptor (beta chain) is described in this entry. Its antigen is undetermined. The sample belongs to a study of OX40 agonist ivuxolimab in advanced cancers. Method: immunoSEQ multiplex PCR; TCRdb's copy keeps in-frame clones and lacks some. The sample shows some 100,000 clones, 90% of them seen only once. Whole-study findings and limits: Which antigen the expanded peripheral T cells recognized is unknown.

The junction had 18 bases not matched to a gene; V was cut back by 4 bases and J by 7 bases. CDR1 and CDR2 from the germline V gene are SGHRS and YFSETQ. The CDR3 is 18 amino acids. The receptor's source is an adult with an advanced solid tumor such as melanoma, head and neck, liver or kidney cancer. The chain is built from TRBV5-1 and TRBJ2-1; TRBD1 aligns across 9 bases. The input for sequencing was CD4+ or CD8+ T cells sorted from blood, taken in a trial of the OX40 agonist ivuxolimab. DNA of the CDR3: TGCGCCAGCAGCCTGGGCTTAGGAGGGGACAGGGCTGTTAATGAGCAGTTCTTC. It yields the protein CASSLGLGGDRAVNEQFF.